The text below deals with one T cell receptor (beta chain). Its antigen is not known. Germline CDR1 is MNHEY and CDR2 is SMNVEV (reference sequence). Trimming removed 3 bases from V and 5 bases from J, with 13 bases in between. There are 14 residues in the CDR3. This entry belongs to a study of cytomegalovirus exposure and HLA in healthy donors. Broader study findings: Listed as cytomegalovirus-associated were around 160 TCR beta chains. Specificity for CMV antigens was confirmed in vitro for a few of the CMV-associated chains.

Here immunoSEQ multiplex PCR was the method, and the copy in TCRdb shows in-frame clones only, minus some. The sample includes around 350,000 clones, 86% of them seen just once. The chain couples TRBV27 to TRBJ2-5, with D possibly TRBD2 on 7 matching bases. The source of this sequence is a woman aged 18-29 years in good health and CMV-seronegative. Sequencing used PBMCs. The CDR3 region is CASSFAGAGETQYF. The CDR3 region has the DNA TGTGCCAGCAGTTTCGCGGGGGCTGGGGAGACCCAGTACTTC.